The next 17 T cell receptor beta chains were all read from a single sample in a study of T cells in Graves' hyperthyroidism and ophthalmopathy (dated by TCRdb to about 2019). The receptor library was made with multiplex PCR. Sequenced on an Illumina HiSeq 2000. TCR beta CDR3 regions were amplified from RNA transcripts. For the first round of RT-PCR on the TCR CDR3, the HTBI primer set was used together with the Qiagen OneStep RT-PCR kit. TCRdb passed the public sequencing reads through fastp at Q25 and MiXCR, retaining productive beta sequences. CDR3 protein duplicates are merged, each entry listing the most common genes and DNA. Counted in this sample were 650,000 to 800,000 distinct CDR3 sequences; about 45% of them appeared once. The ten largest make up under 8.5% of the sample. The specimen was peripheral blood or thyroid tissue (not recorded which). These TCRs come from an adult man with Graves' disease, either hyperthyroidism or ophthalmopathy (not recorded which).

The table lists this clonotype with many counts. This chain uses TRBV24-1 with TRBJ2-2; 8 nucleotides match TRBD1. Germline CDR1 KGHDR, CDR2 SFDVKD. The CDR3 is 15 residues long. V lost 10 bases and J lost 3; bases outside the gene matches: 9. The CDR3 nucleotides are TGTGCCACGAAACAGGGGGACGCCGACACCGGGGAGCTGTTTTTT. Protein product: CATKQGDADTGELFF.

This clonotype was observed a handful of times. V is TRBV25-1 and J is TRBJ2-3; D is perhaps TRBD1 (5 bases). The CDR3 runs to 14 residues. Germline values: CDR1 MGHDK, CDR2 SYGVNS. Trimming took off 6 bases at V and 1 base at J, with 11 bases between the two ends. The CDR3 protein is CASRHLGGTDTQYF. The DNA for the CDR3 is TGTGCCAGCAGACATCTAGGGGGCACAGATACGCAGTATTTT.

In this sample, this clonotype turned up a few times. V usage is TRBV7-8 and J usage is TRBJ1-4; tentatively, D is TRBD1 (6 bases). This CDR3 region has 16 residues. V was trimmed by 3 bases and J by 2 bases, leaving 13 bases between them. CDR1 is SGHVS, CDR2 FQNEAQ, per germline. CDR3 coding DNA: TGTGCCAGCAGCTTTTCGGGCGGGGGCACTAATGAAAAACTGTTTTTT. Its protein is CASSFSGGGTNEKLFF.

J is TRBJ2-5 and V is TRBV20-1; a weak D match, TRBD2 (5 bases). The V and J ends lost 3 bases and 0 bases respectively, with 14 bases between them. The CDR3 is made up of 15 amino acids. Germline CDR1 reads DFQATT; CDR2 reads SNEGSKA (reference sequence). CDR3 sequence: CSARRIKRNQETQYF. The CDR3 DNA is TGCAGTGCTAGGCGGATAAAGCGGAACCAAGAGACCCAGTACTTC.

At least ten counts were recorded for this clonotype. The rearrangement joins TRBV10-2 to TRBJ1-1; D possibly corresponds to TRBD1 (6 bases). The CDR3 is made up of 12 amino acids. V lost 6 bases and J lost 4, with 9 bases in between. In germline, CDR1 is WSHSY, CDR2 SAAADI. In DNA, the CDR3 is TGCGCCAGCAGAACAGGGCGCACTGAAGCTTTCTTT. Translation: CASRTGRTEAFF.

This clonotype was counted only a few times. V and J are TRBV20-1 and TRBJ2-7; D gene uncertain. CDR3 length: 13 residues. Germline loops: CDR1 DFQATT, CDR2 SNEGSKA (reference sequence). V was pared by 3 bases and J by 3 bases, with 12 bases between. In DNA, the CDR3 is TGCAGTGCTAGCGGGTTCCCTCGCTACGAGCAGTACTTC. Translation: CSASGFPRYEQYF.

This chain uses TRBV7-9 with TRBJ1-5; tentatively, D is TRBD1 (5 bases). The ends were cut back, 5 bases at V and 5 bases at J, with 16 bases in the middle. The germline V gene encodes CDR1 SEHNR and CDR2 FQNEAQ (reference sequence). There are 15 residues in the CDR3. CDR3 sequence reads: CASSQETGYYQPQHF. DNA for the CDR3: TGTGCCAGCAGCCAAGAAACAGGTTACTATCAGCCCCAGCATTTT.

This clonotype was detected ten times or more. V and J are TRBV20-1 and TRBJ2-7; no firm D call. Germline V gene sequence: CDR1 DFQATT, CDR2 SNEGSKA (reference sequence). The CDR3 totals 13 residues. CDR3 DNA: TGCAGCGCATTGGCGGAGAGCTCCTACGAGCAGTACTTC. As protein: CSALAESSYEQYF.

The genes are TRBV29-1 and TRBJ2-5; the match to TRBD2 covers 13 bases. J was trimmed by 5 bases and V by 4 bases; bases with no gene match: 10. The CDR3 length is 16 residues. Germline CDR1 SQVTM, CDR2 ANQGSEA. The CDR3 protein is CSVVVGLAGVGETQYF. The CDR3 DNA reads as TGCAGCGTTGTCGTTGGACTAGCGGGAGTGGGGGAGACCCAGTACTTC.

In this sample, this clonotype turned up many times. This chain connects TRBV6-1 to TRBJ1-5; D might be TRBD1 (5 bases). Germline loops: CDR1 MNHNS, CDR2 SASEGT. Trimming took off 6 bases at V and 6 bases at J, with 15 bases between the two ends. This CDR3 spans 14 amino acids. This chain's CDR3 is CASRGEGWGQPQHF. The CDR3 region has the DNA TGTGCCAGCAGGGGGGAAGGTTGGGGTCAGCCCCAGCATTTT.

V and J are TRBV7-9 and TRBJ1-6; 10 nucleotides line up with TRBD1. This CDR3 has 14 residues. Germline CDR1 reads SEHNR; CDR2 reads FQNEAQ (reference sequence). DNA for the CDR3: TGTGTCTACGGCGGGGGACAGGGGAATTCACCCCTCCACTTT. It yields the protein CVYGGGQGNSPLHF. The full variable domain, in which reference TRBV7-9 and TRBJ1-6 provide the parts outside the CDR3, is DTGVSQNPRHKITKRGQNVTFRCDPISEHNRLYWYRQTLGQGPEFLTYFQNEAQLEKSRLLSDRFSAERPKGSFSTLEIQRTEQGDSAMYLCVYGGGQGNSPLHFGNGTRLTVT.

The chain uses TRBV25-1 and TRBJ2-5; TRBD2 is a possible D gene (6 bases). Germline CDR1 is MGHDK and CDR2 is SYGVNS. The CDR3 is made up of 13 amino acids. DNA of the CDR3: TGTGCTATCCAACCCGGGGGCCAAGAGACCCAGTACTTC. This gives the protein CAIQPGGQETQYF.

The chain links TRBV30 to TRBJ1-1; weak D call: TRBD1 (6 bases). There are 15 residues in the CDR3. Trimming took 3 bases from V and 1 from J, leaving 15 bases between them. Germline values: CDR1 GTSNPN, CDR2 SVGIG (reference sequence). CDR3 sequence: CAWSARDIRNTEAFF. The CDR3 nucleotides are TGTGCCTGGAGCGCCAGGGACATCAGGAACACTGAAGCTTTCTTT.

In its sample, this clonotype was seen many times. The CDR3 bases are TGTGCCAGCAGCTTGACAGGGGAGAGTGAGCAGTACTTC. It specifies CASSLTGESEQYF. The chain carries TRBV7-9 and TRBJ2-7; TRBD1 matches 8 bases. This CDR3 is 13 amino acids long. With 3 bases clipped from V and 7 bases from J, the junction kept 5 bases outside the gene matches. CDR1 and CDR2 (germline): SEHNR, FQNEAQ (reference sequence).

V gene TRBV11-2 combines with J gene TRBJ2-7; D unresolved. Trimming removed 5 bases at V and 1 base at J, with 15 bases between. The CDR3 has 15 residues. The V gene's germline CDR1 is SGHAT and CDR2 FQNNGV. CDR3 nucleotides: TGTGCCAGCAGCCTTAAGATCCCCCTTTCCTACGAGCAGTACTTC. It yields the protein CASSLKIPLSYEQYF. The whole variable domain, filled in from reference TRBV11-2 and TRBJ2-7, reads EAGVAQSPRYKIIEKRQSVAFWCNPISGHATLYWYQQILGQGPKLLIQFQNNGVVDDSQLPKDRFSAERLKGVDSTLKIQPAKLEDSAVYLCASSLKIPLSYEQYFGPGTRLTVT.

At least ten counts were recorded for this clonotype. The chain is built from TRBV2 and TRBJ2-7, with D perhaps matching TRBD2 (5 bases). The germline V and J ends were trimmed by 10 bases and 2 bases, with 15 bases remaining between them. CDR1 is SNHLY and CDR2 is FYNNEI in the germline V gene. There are 13 residues in the CDR3. The CDR3 spells CATGGTGTYEQYF. The CDR3 DNA sequence: TGTGCCACCGGAGGAACGGGGACCTACGAGCAGTACTTC.

The chain links TRBV10-2 to TRBJ1-2, with 7 bases identical to TRBD1. The CDR3 runs to 13 residues. Looked up from germline, CDR1 is WSHSY and CDR2 is SAAADI. The trim removed 3 bases at V and 7 bases at J, leaving 5 bases unmatched. CDR3 sequence: CASSDPGQSGYTF. The CDR3 DNA reads TGCGCCAGCAGTGACCCGGGACAGAGTGGCTACACCTTC.